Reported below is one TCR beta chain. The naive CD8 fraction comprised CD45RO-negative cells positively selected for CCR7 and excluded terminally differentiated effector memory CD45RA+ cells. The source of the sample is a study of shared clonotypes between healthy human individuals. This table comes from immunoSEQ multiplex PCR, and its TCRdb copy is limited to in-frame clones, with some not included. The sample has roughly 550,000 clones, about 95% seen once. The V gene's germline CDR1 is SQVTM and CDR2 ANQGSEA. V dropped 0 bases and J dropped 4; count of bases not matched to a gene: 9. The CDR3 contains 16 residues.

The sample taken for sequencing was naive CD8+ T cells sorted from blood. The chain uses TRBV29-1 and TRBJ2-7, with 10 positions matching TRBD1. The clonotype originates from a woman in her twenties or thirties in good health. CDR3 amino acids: CSVEDLGDRGRYEQYF. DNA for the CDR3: TGCAGCGTTGAAGACCTAGGCGACAGGGGGCGTTACGAGCAGTACTTC.